This is a list of T cell receptor beta chains from one sample in a study of blood T cell repertoires in COVID-19. Profiled with immunoSEQ multiplex PCR; TCRdb holds only in-frame clones, not every one. The profile shows about 280,000 clones, about 82% of them singletons. The sequencing sample was made of peripheral blood. Every receptor here comes from a man aged 45 to 65 with active or convalescent COVID-19. Both conserved end residues are part of each CDR3. A D gene is named only where the DNA matches it firmly. Rows may omit the clone size; those that give it use once, few, many or a size class.

CDR3 protein: CSVVFHSGRGDEQYF
CDR3 DNA: TGCAGCGTTGTTTTCCATAGCGGGAGGGGGGACGAGCAGTACTTC
J gene: TRBJ2-7
V gene: TRBV29-1
clone size: -
D gene: TRBD2

CDR3 protein: CASSLGGGPQDEQFF
CDR3 DNA: TGTGCCAGCAGCTTGGGGGGGGGCCCGCAGGATGAGCAGTTCTTC
J gene: TRBJ2-1
V gene: TRBV7-7
clone size: -
D gene: -

CDR3 protein: CASKELAGADTQYF
CDR3 DNA: TGTGCCTCAAAGGAGCTAGCCGGGGCAGATACGCAGTATTTT
J gene: TRBJ2-3
V gene: TRBV6-5
clone size: once
D gene: -

CDR3 protein: CASSPTGVSNEQFF
CDR3 DNA: TGTGCCAGCAGCCCGACCGGGGTTTCCAATGAGCAGTTCTTC
J gene: TRBJ2-1
V gene: TRBV11-3
clone size: -
D gene: -

CDR3 protein: CASSPLVGGARSPIEQFF
CDR3 DNA: TGCGCCAGCAGCCCGTTAGTGGGCGGGGCCCGATCGCCGATTGAGCAGTTCTTC
J gene: TRBJ2-1
V gene: TRBV4-1
clone size: -
D gene: -

CDR3 protein: CASSASHWSYEQYF
CDR3 DNA: TGCGCCAGCAGCGCGTCTCACTGGTCCTACGAGCAGTACTTC
J gene: TRBJ2-7
V gene: TRBV5-1
clone size: -
D gene: -

CDR3 protein: CASSQIFSGTGNYEQYF
CDR3 DNA: TGTGCCAGCAGTCAAATCTTCTCCGGGACAGGGAACTACGAGCAGTACTTC
J gene: TRBJ2-7
V gene: TRBV3-1/TRBV3-2
clone size: -
D gene: TRBD1

CDR3 protein: CASSLRQLNTEAFF
CDR3 DNA: TGTGCCAGCAGTTTGAGACAGTTGAACACTGAAGCTTTCTTT
J gene: TRBJ1-1
V gene: TRBV28
clone size: -
D gene: -

CDR3 protein: CASSPRNYIQETQYF
CDR3 DNA: TGTGCCAGCTCACCAAGAAATTACATCCAAGAGACCCAGTACTTC
J gene: TRBJ2-5
V gene: TRBV18
clone size: -
D gene: -

CDR3 protein: CASSLGPLRAADSSYEQYF
CDR3 DNA: TGTGCCAGCAGCTTAGGCCCCCTACGAGCGGCCGATAGCTCCTACGAGCAGTACTTC
J gene: TRBJ2-7
V gene: TRBV7-6
clone size: -
D gene: -

CDR3 protein: CAWSAGESNEQYF
CDR3 DNA: TGTGCCTGGTCAGCGGGAGAAAGTAACGAGCAGTACTTC
J gene: TRBJ2-7
V gene: TRBV30
clone size: once
D gene: TRBD2

CDR3 protein: CASSGGVPPETQYF
CDR3 DNA: TGTGCCAGCAGCGGAGGCGTCCCCCCGGAGACCCAGTACTTC
J gene: TRBJ2-5
V gene: TRBV7-9
clone size: -
D gene: -

CDR3 protein: CASSVGSGRGSEQFF
CDR3 DNA: TGTGCCAGCAGCGTAGGAAGCGGGAGGGGGAGCGAGCAGTTCTTC
J gene: TRBJ2-1
V gene: TRBV9
clone size: -
D gene: TRBD2

CDR3 protein: CASSPSGGRGTQYF
CDR3 DNA: TGTGCCAGCAGTCCCTCGGGGGGTCGGGGTACGCAGTATTTT
J gene: TRBJ2-3
V gene: TRBV27
clone size: -
D gene: TRBD2

CDR3 protein: CASSLMARTRANTGELFF
CDR3 DNA: TGTGCCAGCAGCTTAATGGCTCGGACAAGGGCGAACACCGGGGAGCTGTTTTTT
J gene: TRBJ2-2
V gene: TRBV7-3
clone size: -
D gene: -

CDR3 protein: CASSEEASYNEQFF
CDR3 DNA: TGTGCCAGCAGTGAGGAGGCCTCATACAATGAGCAGTTCTTC
J gene: TRBJ2-1
V gene: TRBV2
clone size: -
D gene: -

CDR3 protein: CASSLGFRGGYSQPQHF
CDR3 DNA: TGTGCCAGCAGTTTAGGGTTCCGGGGGGGGTATTCTCAGCCCCAGCATTTT
J gene: TRBJ1-5
V gene: TRBV28
clone size: -
D gene: -

CDR3 protein: CASSPGTGDLYEQYF
CDR3 DNA: TGCGCCAGCAGCCCCGGGACAGGGGACCTTTACGAGCAGTACTTC
J gene: TRBJ2-7
V gene: TRBV5-1
clone size: -
D gene: TRBD1

CDR3 protein: CASSSGTGGEQYF
CDR3 DNA: TGTGCCAGCAGCTCCGGGACTGGGGGCGAGCAGTACTTC
J gene: TRBJ2-7
V gene: TRBV2
clone size: -
D gene: -

CDR3 protein: CASSLGRGGQETQYF
CDR3 DNA: TGCGCCAGCAGCTTGGGAAGGGGGGGACAAGAGACCCAGTACTTC
J gene: TRBJ2-5
V gene: TRBV5-1
clone size: -
D gene: -

CDR3 protein: CASSLWAATNEKLFF
CDR3 DNA: TGTGCCAGCAGTTTATGGGCAGCAACTAATGAAAAACTGTTTTTT
J gene: TRBJ1-4
V gene: TRBV28
clone size: few
D gene: -

CDR3 protein: CASGGSGGQADTQYF
CDR3 DNA: TGTGCCAGTGGGGGGAGCGGAGGCCAGGCAGATACGCAGTATTTT
J gene: TRBJ2-3
V gene: TRBV2
clone size: -
D gene: -

CDR3 protein: CASSISAGSYEQYF
CDR3 DNA: TGTGCCAGTAGTATCAGCGCAGGGTCCTACGAGCAGTACTTC
J gene: TRBJ2-7
V gene: TRBV19
clone size: once
D gene: -

CDR3 protein: CASLSQGSSNEKLFF
CDR3 DNA: TGTGCCAGCCTCTCTCAGGGTTCATCCAATGAAAAACTGTTTTTT
J gene: TRBJ1-4
V gene: TRBV2
clone size: -
D gene: -

CDR3 protein: CASSFGQGYEQYF
CDR3 DNA: TGTGCCAGCAGCTTCGGACAGGGCTACGAGCAGTACTTC
J gene: TRBJ2-7
V gene: TRBV7-3
clone size: -
D gene: TRBD1

CDR3 protein: CASSAGQGDEETQYF
CDR3 DNA: TGCGCCAGCAGCGCAGGACAGGGGGATGAAGAGACCCAGTACTTC
J gene: TRBJ2-5
V gene: TRBV5-1
clone size: -
D gene: TRBD1

CDR3 protein: CASSEPSGNQPQHF
CDR3 DNA: TGCGCCAGCAGTGAGCCCTCGGGCAATCAGCCCCAGCATTTT
J gene: TRBJ1-5
V gene: TRBV10-2
clone size: -
D gene: -

CDR3 protein: CASSPPPGAFF
CDR3 DNA: TGTGCCAGCAGTCCACCCCCCGGGGCTTTCTTT
J gene: TRBJ1-1
V gene: TRBV12-3/TRBV12-4
clone size: -
D gene: -

CDR3 protein: CASSLGQGFTGELFF
CDR3 DNA: TGTGCCAGCAGCTTGGGACAGGGCTTTACCGGGGAGCTGTTTTTT
J gene: TRBJ2-2
V gene: TRBV5-6
clone size: once
D gene: TRBD1

CDR3 protein: CASSRLPSRSRETQYF
CDR3 DNA: TGTGCCAGCAGCCGTCTCCCTAGCCGATCCAGAGAGACCCAGTACTTC
J gene: TRBJ2-5
V gene: TRBV7-6
clone size: few
D gene: -

CDR3 protein: CASRSGNEKLFF
CDR3 DNA: TGTGCCAGCAGGTCTGGCAATGAAAAACTGTTTTTT
J gene: TRBJ1-4
V gene: TRBV6-5
clone size: -
D gene: -

CDR3 protein: CASRLSGASGEQYF
CDR3 DNA: TGTGCCAGCAGACTAAGCGGGGCATCGGGGGAGCAGTACTTC
J gene: TRBJ2-7
V gene: TRBV28
clone size: once
D gene: TRBD2

CDR3 protein: CASSQGGTGRETQYF
CDR3 DNA: TGTGCCAGCAGCCAAGGGGGGACAGGACGAGAGACCCAGTACTTC
J gene: TRBJ2-5
V gene: TRBV4-2
clone size: once
D gene: TRBD1

CDR3 protein: CATSRALGGNTEAFF
CDR3 DNA: TGTGCCACCAGCAGAGCCCTAGGTGGGAACACTGAAGCTTTCTTT
J gene: TRBJ1-1
V gene: TRBV15
clone size: -
D gene: -

CDR3 protein: CASSLTGTGELFF
CDR3 DNA: TGCGCCAGCAGCCTCACGGGTACCGGGGAGCTGTTTTTT
J gene: TRBJ2-2
V gene: TRBV5-1
clone size: once
D gene: -

CDR3 protein: CASSAGTGRNEQYF
CDR3 DNA: TGCGCCAGCAGCGCCGGGACAGGGAGAAACGAGCAGTACTTC
J gene: TRBJ2-7
V gene: TRBV4-1
clone size: few
D gene: TRBD1

CDR3 protein: CASSLVRLAETQYF
CDR3 DNA: TGTGCCAGCAGCTTAGTCCGACTAGCAGAGACCCAGTACTTC
J gene: TRBJ2-5
V gene: TRBV7-2
clone size: -
D gene: TRBD2

CDR3 protein: CASSQAASDIRGNTIYF
CDR3 DNA: TGCGCCAGCAGCCAAGCCGCTTCGGACATAAGGGGAAACACCATATATTTT
J gene: TRBJ1-3
V gene: TRBV4-3
clone size: once
D gene: -

CDR3 protein: CATSGGDMAYEQYF
CDR3 DNA: TGTGCCACCTCCGGTGGGGACATGGCCTACGAGCAGTACTTC
J gene: TRBJ2-7
V gene: TRBV7-9
clone size: -
D gene: -

CDR3 protein: CASSVVAGSGEAFF
CDR3 DNA: TGTGCCAGCAGCGTAGTCGCTGGGTCAGGTGAAGCTTTCTTT
J gene: TRBJ1-1
V gene: TRBV9
clone size: -
D gene: -

CDR3 protein: CASSLSGRDTDTQYF
CDR3 DNA: TGCGCCAGCAGCTTGTCTGGCAGGGACACAGATACGCAGTATTTT
J gene: TRBJ2-3
V gene: TRBV5-1
clone size: -
D gene: -

CDR3 protein: CASSWTGNDEQFF
CDR3 DNA: TGTGCCAGCAGTTGGACAGGGAACGATGAGCAGTTCTTC
J gene: TRBJ2-1
V gene: TRBV28
clone size: -
D gene: TRBD1

CDR3 protein: CASSIRQGGEKLFF
CDR3 DNA: TGTGCCAGTAGTATACGTCAGGGTGGCGAAAAACTGTTTTTT
J gene: TRBJ1-4
V gene: TRBV19
clone size: -
D gene: -

CDR3 protein: CASSIQGSSYEQYF
CDR3 DNA: TGTGCCAGTAGTATCCAGGGAAGCTCCTACGAGCAGTACTTC
J gene: TRBJ2-7
V gene: TRBV19
clone size: -
D gene: -

CDR3 protein: CASSSRLAGGGDEQFF
CDR3 DNA: TGTGCCAGCAGCTCGAGACTAGCGGGAGGGGGGGATGAGCAGTTCTTC
J gene: TRBJ2-1
V gene: TRBV5-4
clone size: -
D gene: TRBD2

CDR3 protein: CASSLVDRVYEQYF
CDR3 DNA: TGTGCCAGCAGCTTAGTTGACAGGGTCTACGAGCAGTACTTC
J gene: TRBJ2-7
V gene: TRBV11-2
clone size: -
D gene: TRBD1

CDR3 protein: CASSLPRDTAGYTF
CDR3 DNA: TGCGCCAGCAGCCTACCCCGGGACACGGCTGGCTACACCTTC
J gene: TRBJ1-2
V gene: TRBV5-1
clone size: -
D gene: -

CDR3 protein: CASSLSSSGGRADTQYF
CDR3 DNA: TGTGCCAGCAGCCTTTCCTCTAGCGGAGGGAGGGCAGATACGCAGTATTTT
J gene: TRBJ2-3
V gene: TRBV4-2
clone size: -
D gene: TRBD2

CDR3 protein: CASSPRLQVTETQYF
CDR3 DNA: TGTGCCAGCTCACCCCGCCTTCAGGTGACAGAGACCCAGTACTTC
J gene: TRBJ2-5
V gene: TRBV18
clone size: -
D gene: -

CDR3 protein: CASSQEGAGAGTDTQYF
CDR3 DNA: TGCGCCAGCAGCCAGGAGGGCGCGGGGGCGGGAACAGATACGCAGTATTTT
J gene: TRBJ2-3
V gene: TRBV4-1
clone size: -
D gene: -

CDR3 protein: CASSPREGKQFF
CDR3 DNA: TGTGCCAGCAGCCCAAGGGAGGGTAAGCAGTTCTTC
J gene: TRBJ2-1
V gene: TRBV5-4
clone size: -
D gene: TRBD2

CDR3 protein: CASSPLQGFDTEAFF
CDR3 DNA: TGTGCCAGCTCACCGTTACAGGGATTTGACACTGAAGCTTTCTTT
J gene: TRBJ1-1
V gene: TRBV18
clone size: -
D gene: -

CDR3 protein: CASSQPGLAKGEQYF
CDR3 DNA: TGTGCCAGCAGTCAGCCGGGACTAGCGAAAGGCGAGCAGTACTTC
J gene: TRBJ2-7
V gene: TRBV6-2/TRBV6-3
clone size: -
D gene: TRBD2

CDR3 protein: CASSMGPGTGPLDF
CDR3 DNA: TGTGCCAGTAGTATGGGGCCCGGGACAGGGCCTTTGGACTTC
J gene: TRBJ1-2
V gene: TRBV19
clone size: -
D gene: TRBD1